The 30 T cell receptor beta chains given below trace back to one sample, sequenced in a study of T cell responses to AZD1222 COVID-19 vaccine. Sequencing was performed with immunoSEQ multiplex PCR; in TCRdb, only in-frame clones are kept and a portion is missing. Of approximately 120,000 clones in the sample, about nine tenths were seen once. The specimen comprised peripheral blood, sampled on day 0 of AZD1222 vaccination. Source of these receptors: an adult in good health.

The chain carries TRBV13 and TRBJ2-1, with 8 bases that match TRBD1. This CDR3 has 16 residues. Per the germline V gene, CDR1 is PRHDT and CDR2 is FYEKMQ (reference sequence). The ends lost 5 bases at V and 6 bases at J; junction bases unmatched: 12. CDR3 DNA: TGTGCCAGCAGCCCCCAGGACAGGGCCAAGGGCAATGAGCAGTTCTTC. Encoded protein: CASSPQDRAKGNEQFF.

J is TRBJ2-7 and V is TRBV5-1, with TRBD2 identical over 12 bases. The V and J ends lost 0 bases and 3 bases, in that order; junction bases with no gene match: 13. This CDR3 has 19 residues. The germline gives CDR1 SGHRS, CDR2 YFSETQ. CDR3 bases: TGCGCCAGCAGCTTGGCCTCGGGCAGGGCGACTAGCGGGAGCTACGAGCAGTACTTC. It yields the protein CASSLASGRATSGSYEQYF.

The chain couples TRBV7-9 to TRBJ2-1; 11 bases fit TRBD2. The ends lost 4 bases at V and 2 bases at J; junction bases unmatched: 7. This CDR3 has 17 amino acids. Germline lookup yields CDR1 SEHNR and CDR2 FQNEAQ (reference sequence). In nucleotides, the CDR3 is TGTGCCAGCAGCTCCCCCCTAGCGGGAGGACCCTACAATGAGCAGTTCTTC. Its protein product is CASSSPLAGGPYNEQFF.

V and J are TRBV10-1 and TRBJ1-1; D remains ambiguous. Germline CDR1 and CDR2: WNHNN and SYGVQD (reference sequence). Trimming removed 6 bases at V and 1 base at J, with 9 bases between. The CDR3 loop spans 13 amino acids. The CDR3 here is CASSPYENTEAFF. The DNA of the CDR3 is TGCGCCAGCAGCCCATACGAGAACACTGAAGCTTTCTTT.

The chain carries TRBV3-1 (or the pseudogene TRBV3-2) and TRBJ2-5; TRBD1 matches 7 bases. J lost 3 bases, V lost 2 bases, and 3 bases had no gene match. The CDR3 is 14 residues long. In germline, CDR1 is LGHDT, CDR2 YNNKEL (reference sequence). In DNA, the CDR3 is TGTGCCAGCAGCCAATACGGGACAGAAGAGACCCAGTACTTC. It encodes CASSQYGTEETQYF.

This clone was detected only once. The chain couples TRBV5-5 to TRBJ1-4; the match to TRBD1 covers 7 bases. CDR1 is SGHKS, CDR2 YYEKEE, per germline (reference sequence). V trimming: 4 bases; J trimming: 7 bases; junction bases outside the gene matches: 13. The CDR3 extends over 16 amino acids. The CDR3 sequence: CASSDTGDQLSEKLFF. The CDR3 coding sequence is TGTGCCAGCAGCGATACAGGGGACCAACTAAGTGAAAAACTGTTTTTT. Filled out from reference TRBV5-5 and TRBJ1-4, the complete variable domain reads DAGVTQSPTHLIKTRGQQVTLRCSPISGHKSVSWYQQVLGQGPQFIFQYYEKEERGRGNFPDRFSARQFPNYSSELNVNALLLGDSALYLCASSDTGDQLSEKLFFGSGTQLSVL.

This chain connects TRBV5-1 to TRBJ2-3; 10 bases fit TRBD1. From germline, CDR1 is SGHRS and CDR2 YFSETQ. The CDR3 extends over 15 amino acids. Unmatched junction bases numbered 7, after V lost 3 bases and J lost 6 bases. CDR3 in DNA: TGCGCCAGCAGCTCCTCGACAGGGGGCTCGGATACGCAGTATTTT. Its protein is CASSSSTGGSDTQYF.

V usage is TRBV5-1 and J usage is TRBJ2-5, with 8 bases fitting TRBD1. CDR1 and CDR2 from the germline V gene are SGHRS and YFSETQ. The CDR3 loop spans 14 amino acids. V was pared by 4 bases and J by 4 bases, with 6 bases of the junction left unmatched. CDR3 sequence (DNA): TGCGCCAGCAGCCCGACAGGGGATCGAGAGACCCAGTACTTC. The encoded protein is CASSPTGDRETQYF.

Concerning this clone itself: An end of the junction does not agree with germline; a read error may underlie this. The chain has TRBV5-4 and TRBJ1-4; possible D gene TRBD1, 5 bases. CDR3 length: 16 amino acids. Germline V lookup: CDR1 SGHNT, CDR2 YYREEE (reference sequence). The CDR3 DNA sequence: TGTGCCAGCAGTTTGGGCGGGGGACCAACTAATGAAAAACTGTTTTTT. Its protein is CASSLGGGPTNEKLFF.

This chain connects TRBV5-1 to TRBJ1-3; TRBD1 matches 10 bases. Germline CDR1 and CDR2: SGHRS and YFSETQ. The CDR3 sequence is 17 residues long. After removal of 4 bases from V and 0 bases from J, the junction contained 7 bases not matched to a gene. CDR3: CASSHGTGVPSGNTIYF. Written as DNA, the CDR3 is TGCGCCAGCAGCCATGGGACAGGGGTTCCCTCTGGAAACACCATATATTTT.

This chain connects TRBV15 to TRBJ2-3, with 16 bases matching TRBD2. J gave up 4 bases and V 3 bases, and 4 bases lay outside the gene matches. CDR1 and CDR2 (germline): LNHNV, YYDKDF (reference sequence). CDR3 size: 17 residues. CDR3: CATSRGGLAGGPDTQYF. The DNA for the CDR3 is TGTGCCACCAGCAGGGGGGGACTAGCGGGAGGGCCAGATACGCAGTATTTT.

J is TRBJ2-2 and V is TRBV7-6; D possibly uses TRBD1 or TRBD2 (5 bases each). Per germline, CDR1 SGHVS and CDR2 FNYEAQ. The CDR3 has 16 amino acids. The ends were cut back, 5 bases at V and 1 base at J, with 14 bases in the middle. The CDR3 DNA sequence: TGTGCCAGCAGCCCAACAGTGGGGGTGAACACCGGGGAGCTGTTTTTT. Protein product: CASSPTVGVNTGELFF.

V is TRBV19 and J is TRBJ1-5, with D unclear. CDR3 size: 17 residues. V was pared by 4 bases and J by 2 bases, with 18 bases between. From germline, CDR1 is LNHDA and CDR2 SQIVND (reference sequence). In nucleotides, the CDR3 is TGTGCCAGTAGTAGCAGGAATAATAATGGGGGCAATCAGCCCCAGCATTTT. This codes for CASSSRNNNGGNQPQHF.

The chain joins TRBV6-5 to TRBJ1-2; 8 bases align to TRBD1. Germline loops: CDR1 MNHEY, CDR2 SVGAGI. Losses at the gene ends were 10 bases for V and 1 base for J; bases not matched to a gene: 5. The CDR3 runs to 13 residues. The CDR3 loop is CATLGQGNYGYTF. CDR3 nucleotide sequence: TGTGCCACTTTAGGACAGGGTAACTATGGCTACACCTTC.

This chain uses TRBV21-1 with TRBJ1-3; TRBD1, the table's D call, was not compared with the DNA. TRBV21-1 is recorded as a pseudogene. CDR3 length: 17 residues. CDR3 bases: TGTGCCAGCAGCTTCCGTGGGACAGGGCGCTCTGGAAACACCATATATTTT. It specifies CASSFRGTGRSGNTIYF.

The chain joins TRBV7-2 to TRBJ1-4, with D possibly being TRBD1 (5 bases). The CDR3 sequence is 14 residues long. V gave up 3 bases and J gave up 4 bases, with 9 bases separating them. Per germline, CDR1 SGHTA and CDR2 FQGNSA. The CDR3 nucleotides are TGTGCCAGCAGCTTTGGGGGTTATAATGAAAAACTGTTTTTT. The encoded protein is CASSFGGYNEKLFF.

The rearrangement joins TRBV5-1 to TRBJ2-6; possibly TRBD2 for D (6 bases). From germline, CDR1 is SGHRS and CDR2 YFSETQ. CDR3 length equals 16 residues. V gave up 1 base and J gave up 1 base, with 9 bases separating them. The CDR3 DNA follows: TGCGCCAGCAGCTTGCGGGGGAAATCTGGGGCCAACGTCCTGACTTTC. Its protein product is CASSLRGKSGANVLTF.

This clone has ten or more counts. The V call is TRBV4-2, the J call TRBJ1-6; 7 nucleotides match TRBD1. The CDR3 runs to 15 residues. Trimming at V came to 3 bases and at J to 5 bases, leaving 4 bases not matched to a gene. Germline values: CDR1 LGHNA, CDR2 YNFKEQ. The CDR3 DNA reads TGTGCCAGCAGCCAGGTACAGGGGAATAATTCACCCCTCCACTTT. Amino acids: CASSQVQGNNSPLHF.

The chain has TRBV7-8 and TRBJ2-7; no definite D call. The V end was cut by 3 bases, the J end by 3 bases, with 9 bases between. The CDR3 is made up of 13 amino acids. Germline loops: CDR1 SGHVS, CDR2 FQNEAQ. Here the CDR3 reads CASSLRTVYEQYF. In DNA form, the CDR3 reads TGTGCCAGCAGCTTGCGTACGGTCTACGAGCAGTACTTC.

The V gene is TRBV3-1 (or the pseudogene TRBV3-2), the J gene TRBJ2-1; 7 bases are a match to TRBD2. Trimming removed 3 bases from V and 3 bases from J; junction bases left unmatched: 2. The CDR3 extends over 14 amino acids. Germline lookup yields CDR1 LGHDT and CDR2 YNNKEL (reference sequence). CDR3 sequence (DNA): TGTGCCAGCAGCCAGGGCGGGGGCTACAATGAGCAGTTCTTC. This sequence encodes CASSQGGGYNEQFF.

The rearrangement uses TRBV6-2 or TRBV6-3 and TRBJ1-1; TRBD1 matches 7 bases. The CDR3 consists of 18 residues. With 5 bases clipped from V and 0 bases from J, the junction kept 15 bases outside the gene matches. CDR1 and CDR2 from the germline V gene are MNHEY and SVGEGT. Here the CDR3 reads CASSKRIDRVQMNTEAFF. CDR3 coding DNA: TGTGCCAGCAGTAAACGGATAGACAGGGTCCAAATGAACACTGAAGCTTTCTTT.

This clone came up once. Other DNA variants within this sample encode the same CDR3. The chain couples TRBV6-5 to TRBJ2-7, with TRBD2 matching 9 bases. Germline V gene lookup returns CDR1 MNHEY and CDR2 SVGAGI. The V segment lost 6 bases and the J segment 2 bases; nucleotides outside the gene matches: 2. CDR3 length equals 13 residues. Written as DNA, the CDR3 is TGTGCCAGCAGAGCTAGCGGGGCCTACGAGCAGTACTTC. Its protein is CASRASGAYEQYF.

The J gene is TRBJ2-2, the V gene TRBV7-9; D is perhaps TRBD2 (6 bases). Germline V gene lookup returns CDR1 SEHNR and CDR2 FQNEAQ (reference sequence). The V gene lost 0 bases and the J gene lost 7 bases, with 12 bases spanning the gap. This CDR3 spans 15 amino acids. The CDR3 DNA is TGTGCCAGCAGCTTAGCGACCGGGAGTGACGGGGAGCTGTTTTTT. Its translation is CASSLATGSDGELFF.

The rearrangement uses TRBV28 and TRBJ2-1, with TRBD2 matching over 7 bases. CDR3 length: 14 residues. The germline V gene encodes CDR1 MDHEN and CDR2 SYDVKM. V lost 2 bases to trimming and J lost 4 bases; unmatched junction nucleotides: 2. The CDR3, as DNA: TGTGCCAGCAGTTTAGTGCGGGAGTACAATGAGCAGTTCTTC. Translating gives CASSLVREYNEQFF.

The chain joins TRBV11-2 to TRBJ2-7, with 7 bases fitting TRBD1. The junction had 9 bases not matched to a gene; V was cut back by 4 bases and J by 3 bases. CDR1 and CDR2 from the germline V gene are SGHAT and FQNNGV. This CDR3 has 15 amino acids. CDR3 nucleotide sequence: TGTGCCAGCAGCTCGAATTGGGACAGACTCTACGAGCAGTACTTC. Translated: CASSSNWDRLYEQYF.

A single count supports this clone. This chain links TRBV6-6 with TRBJ2-7, with D unclear. This CDR3 region has 12 residues. V dropped 2 bases and J dropped 6 bases, with 8 bases sitting between them. Germline lookup yields CDR1 MNHNY and CDR2 SVGAGI (reference sequence). The CDR3, as DNA: TGTGCCAGCAGTTACAAGCCGGGCGAGCAGTACTTC. Residues: CASSYKPGEQYF.

The V gene is TRBV27, the J gene TRBJ2-2; 10 bases fit TRBD2. The CDR3 covers 16 residues. The germline V gene has CDR1 MNHEY and CDR2 SMNVEV (reference sequence). V shed 1 base and J 7 bases; nucleotides not matched to a gene: 6. The CDR3 loop is CASSLLAGGSFGELFF. In nucleotides, the CDR3 is TGTGCCAGCAGTTTATTAGCGGGAGGCTCCTTCGGGGAGCTGTTTTTT.

The chain links TRBV5-1 to TRBJ2-7, with 7 positions matching TRBD1. The V and J ends lost 2 bases and 0 bases, in that order; junction bases with no gene match: 8. Germline values: CDR1 SGHRS, CDR2 YFSETQ. There are 16 residues in the CDR3. CDR3 nucleotides: TGCGCCAGCAGCTTCGACGGGGACAGCTACTCCTACGAGCAGTACTTC. This encodes CASSFDGDSYSYEQYF.

This clone was recorded once. The chain recombines TRBV28 with TRBJ1-1, with a possible D match to TRBD1 (5 bases). V lost 3 bases, J lost 1 base, and 9 bases lay in between. The CDR3 covers 14 residues. CDR1 is MDHEN, CDR2 SYDVKM, per germline. CDR3 sequence reads: CASSFDGGNTEAFF. CDR3 in DNA: TGTGCCAGCAGTTTTGATGGGGGGAACACTGAAGCTTTCTTT.

V is TRBV5-1 and J is TRBJ1-4; no definite D call. Per germline, CDR1 SGHRS and CDR2 YFSETQ. The length of the CDR3 is 15 residues. The V end was cut by 2 bases, the J end by 0 bases, with 8 bases between. CDR3 sequence: CASSLEDATNEKLFF. The CDR3 nucleotides are TGCGCCAGCAGCTTAGAGGACGCAACTAATGAAAAACTGTTTTTT.